The rows below give T cell receptor beta chains drawn from one sample of a study of blood T cell repertoires in COVID-19. The protocol was immunoSEQ multiplex PCR, while the TCRdb copy is restricted to in-frame clones and leaves out a portion. This table has about 7,800 clones, 86% appearing once. The sample comprised peripheral blood. The receptors here all came from a woman aged 55-75 years with active COVID-19. The CDR3 runs from the conserved cysteine through the conserved F or W. The D gene is left open where the match is weak. Size is stated for part of the rows, as once, few or many counts, or as a class when the clone is expanded.

size,J,V,D,DNA,CDR3
.,TRBJ2-1,TRBV6-2/TRBV6-3,TRBD2,TGTGCCAGCAGTGACGACATAGCGGGGGGCAAACCGCAGCAGTTCTTC,CASSDDIAGGKPQQFF
.,TRBJ1-5,TRBV9,TRBD1,TGTGCCAGCAGCGAGACAGGGAGTCATCAGCCCCAGCATTTT,CASSETGSHQPQHF
.,TRBJ2-7,TRBV5-1,.,TGCGCCAGCACCCTTTCGCCCGGTCCCTCCTACGAGCAGTACTTC,CASTLSPGPSYEQYF
.,TRBJ1-2,TRBV27,.,TGTGCCAGCAGTTTGCTCTTTGCCGACGGGTCCTTTTATTCTGGCTACACCTTC,CASSLLFADGSFYSGYTF
.,TRBJ1-2,TRBV5-5,.,TGTGCCAGCAGCTTGAGACAGTTTGGCCTCTCTCGGTATGGCTACACCTTC,CASSLRQFGLSRYGYTF
.,TRBJ1-4,TRBV25-1,.,TGTGCCAGCACCACGGGGACAACTAATGAAAAACTGTTTTTT,CASTTGTTNEKLFF
once,TRBJ2-5,TRBV6-5,TRBD2,TGTGCCAGCAGTTACGGCCCTTCGCGGGGGCAAGAGACCCAGTACTTC,CASSYGPSRGQETQYF
.,TRBJ2-2,TRBV3-1/TRBV3-2,TRBD2,TGTGCCAGCAGCCGACTGGGCGGGGGGCCCACCGGGGAGCTGTTTTTT,CASSRLGGGPTGELFF
.,TRBJ1-1,TRBV2,.,TGTGCCAGAGGGGCGAAACCCCAGAGATCGGGCACTGAAGCTTTCTTT,CARGAKPQRSGTEAFF
.,TRBJ1-2,TRBV20-1,TRBD1,TGCAGTGCTAGTCCGACAGGGATTAACTATGGCTACACCTTC,CSASPTGINYGYTF
once,TRBJ1-1,TRBV12-3/TRBV12-4,.,TGTGCCAGCAGTTTAGGACAGTTCGAAGCTTTCTTT,CASSLGQFEAFF
.,TRBJ2-3,TRBV19,TRBD2,TGTGCCAGTAGTGGGGGACTAGCGGGGCACCCTAGCACAGATACGCAGTATTTT,CASSGGLAGHPSTDTQYF